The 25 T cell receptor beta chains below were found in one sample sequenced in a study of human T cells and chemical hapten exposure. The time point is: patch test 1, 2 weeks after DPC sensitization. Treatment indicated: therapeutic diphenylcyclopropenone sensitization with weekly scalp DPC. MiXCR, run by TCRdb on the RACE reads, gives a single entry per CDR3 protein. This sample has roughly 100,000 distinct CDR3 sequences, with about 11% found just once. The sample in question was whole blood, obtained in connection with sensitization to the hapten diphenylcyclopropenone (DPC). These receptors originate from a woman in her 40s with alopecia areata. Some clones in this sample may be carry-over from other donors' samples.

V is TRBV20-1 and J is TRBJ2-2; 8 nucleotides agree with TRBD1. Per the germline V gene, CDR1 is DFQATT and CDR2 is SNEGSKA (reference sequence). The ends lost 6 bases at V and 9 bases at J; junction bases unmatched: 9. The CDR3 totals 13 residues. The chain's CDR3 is CSAQGTGPRELFF. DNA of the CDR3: TGCAGTGCCCAAGGGACAGGCCCCCGGGAGCTGTTTTTT.

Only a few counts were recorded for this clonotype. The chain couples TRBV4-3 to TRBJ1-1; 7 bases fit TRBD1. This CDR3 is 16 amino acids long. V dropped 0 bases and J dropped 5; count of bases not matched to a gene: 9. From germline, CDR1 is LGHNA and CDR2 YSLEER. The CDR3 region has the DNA TGCGCCAGCAGCCAAGATTACACAGGGGACGGGACTGAAGCTTTCTTT. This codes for CASSQDYTGDGTEAFF.

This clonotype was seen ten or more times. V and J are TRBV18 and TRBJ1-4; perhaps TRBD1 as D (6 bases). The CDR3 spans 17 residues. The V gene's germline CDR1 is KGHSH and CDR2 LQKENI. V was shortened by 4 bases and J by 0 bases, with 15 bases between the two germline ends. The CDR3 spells CASSRETGTATNEKLFF. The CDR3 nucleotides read TGTGCCAGCTCACGGGAGACAGGAACAGCAACTAATGAAAAACTGTTTTTT.

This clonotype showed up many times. The CDR3, as DNA: TGTGCCAGCAGTTTAGCTACCGGGGAGCTGTTTTTT. As protein: CASSLATGELFF. The chain has TRBV28 and TRBJ2-2; D is uncertain. The V end lost 2 bases, the J end lost 5 bases, and 3 bases lay between the germline ends. Germline V gene sequence: CDR1 MDHEN, CDR2 SYDVKM. The CDR3 is 12 amino acids.

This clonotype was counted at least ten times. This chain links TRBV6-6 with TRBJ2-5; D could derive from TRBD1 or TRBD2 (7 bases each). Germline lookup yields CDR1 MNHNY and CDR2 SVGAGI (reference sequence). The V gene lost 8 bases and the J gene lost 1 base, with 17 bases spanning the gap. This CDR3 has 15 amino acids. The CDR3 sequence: CASRGGQSSQETQYF. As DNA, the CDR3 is TGTGCCAGCCGCGGGGGACAGAGCTCCCAAGAGACCCAGTACTTC.

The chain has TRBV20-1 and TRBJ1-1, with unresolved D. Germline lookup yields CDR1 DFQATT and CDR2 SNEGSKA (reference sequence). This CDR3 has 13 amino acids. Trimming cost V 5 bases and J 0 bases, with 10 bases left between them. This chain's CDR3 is CSAPPGMNTEAFF. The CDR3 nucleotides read TGCAGTGCTCCGCCGGGGATGAACACTGAAGCTTTCTTT.

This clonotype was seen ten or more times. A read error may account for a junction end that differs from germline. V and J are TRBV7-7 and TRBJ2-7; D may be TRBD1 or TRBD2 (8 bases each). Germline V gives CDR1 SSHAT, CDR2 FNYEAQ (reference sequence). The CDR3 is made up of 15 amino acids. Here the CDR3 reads CASSRGGTGTYEQYF. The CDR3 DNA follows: TGTGCTAGCAGCCGGGGGGGGACAGGAACCTACGAGCAGTACTTC.

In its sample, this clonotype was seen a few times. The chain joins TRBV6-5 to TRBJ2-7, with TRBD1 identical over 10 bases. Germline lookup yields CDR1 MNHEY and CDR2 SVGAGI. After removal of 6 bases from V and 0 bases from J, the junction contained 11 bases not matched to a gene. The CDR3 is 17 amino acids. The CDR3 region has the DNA TGTGCCAGCAGGGGGGACAGGGGCGCCGATAGCTCCTACGAGCAGTACTTC. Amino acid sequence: CASRGDRGADSSYEQYF.

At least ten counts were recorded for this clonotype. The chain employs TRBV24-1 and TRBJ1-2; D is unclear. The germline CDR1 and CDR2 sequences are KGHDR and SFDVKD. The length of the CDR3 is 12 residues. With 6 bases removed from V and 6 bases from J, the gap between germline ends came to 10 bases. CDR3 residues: CATSTSGNGYTF. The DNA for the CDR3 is TGTGCCACCAGTACCAGTGGCAATGGCTACACCTTC.

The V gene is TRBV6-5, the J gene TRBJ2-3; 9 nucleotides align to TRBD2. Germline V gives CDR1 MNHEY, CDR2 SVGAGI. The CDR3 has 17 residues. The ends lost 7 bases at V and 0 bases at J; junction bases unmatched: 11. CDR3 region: CASTKGREGSSTDTQYF. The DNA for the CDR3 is TGTGCCAGCACAAAGGGGCGGGAGGGCTCCAGCACAGATACGCAGTATTTT.

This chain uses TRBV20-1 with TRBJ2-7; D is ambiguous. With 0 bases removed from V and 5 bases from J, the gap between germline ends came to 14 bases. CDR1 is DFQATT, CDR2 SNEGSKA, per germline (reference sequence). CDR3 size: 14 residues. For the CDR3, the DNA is TGCAGTGCTAGAGATTTAAGTGCCCCCAACGAGCAGTACTTC. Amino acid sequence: CSARDLSAPNEQYF.

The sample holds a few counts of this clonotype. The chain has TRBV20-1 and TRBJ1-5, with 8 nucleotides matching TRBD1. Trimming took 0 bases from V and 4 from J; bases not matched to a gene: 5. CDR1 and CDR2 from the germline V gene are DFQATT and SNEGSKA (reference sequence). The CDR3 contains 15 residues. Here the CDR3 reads CSARDQGARNQPQHF. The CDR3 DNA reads TGCAGTGCTAGAGACCAGGGGGCGCGGAATCAGCCCCAGCATTTT.

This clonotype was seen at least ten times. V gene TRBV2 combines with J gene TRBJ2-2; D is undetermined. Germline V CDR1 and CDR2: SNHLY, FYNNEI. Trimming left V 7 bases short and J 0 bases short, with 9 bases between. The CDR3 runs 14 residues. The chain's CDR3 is CASMAPTNTGELFF. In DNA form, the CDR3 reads TGTGCCAGCATGGCCCCGACGAACACCGGGGAGCTGTTTTTT.

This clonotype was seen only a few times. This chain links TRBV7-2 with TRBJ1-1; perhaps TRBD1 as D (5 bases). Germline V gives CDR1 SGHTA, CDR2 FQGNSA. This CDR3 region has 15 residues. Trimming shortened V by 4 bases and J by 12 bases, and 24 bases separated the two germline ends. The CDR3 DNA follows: TGTGCCAGCAGCTCCTCCCTGGGGCGCAGGGAGTTGACTTTCTTT. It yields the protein CASSSSLGRRELTFF.

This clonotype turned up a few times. The CDR3: CASRPRGTSTDTQYF. For the CDR3, the DNA is TGTGCCAGCAGACCCAGGGGGACTAGCACAGATACGCAGTATTTT. The chain combines TRBV6-2 or TRBV6-3 with TRBJ2-3; maybe TRBD1 (7 bases). Germline loops: CDR1 MNHEY, CDR2 SVGEGT. The CDR3 runs to 15 residues. Trimming removed 6 bases at V and 0 bases at J, with 13 bases between.

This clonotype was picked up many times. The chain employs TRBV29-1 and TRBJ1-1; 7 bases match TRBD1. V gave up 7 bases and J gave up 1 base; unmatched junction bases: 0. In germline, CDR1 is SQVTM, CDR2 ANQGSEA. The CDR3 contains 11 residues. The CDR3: CSGTGNTEAFF. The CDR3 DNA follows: TGCAGCGGGACAGGGAACACTGAAGCTTTCTTT.

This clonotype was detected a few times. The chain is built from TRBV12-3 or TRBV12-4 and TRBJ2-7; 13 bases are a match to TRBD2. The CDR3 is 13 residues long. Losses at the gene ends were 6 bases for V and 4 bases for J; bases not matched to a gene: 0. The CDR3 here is CASRLAGGYEQYF. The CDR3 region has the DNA TGTGCCAGCAGACTAGCGGGAGGGTACGAGCAGTACTTC.

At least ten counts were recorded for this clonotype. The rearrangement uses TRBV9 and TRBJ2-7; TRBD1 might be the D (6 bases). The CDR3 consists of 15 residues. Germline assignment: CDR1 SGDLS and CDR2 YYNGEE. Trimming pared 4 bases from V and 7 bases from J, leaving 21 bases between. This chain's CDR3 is CASSSGATPDREQYF. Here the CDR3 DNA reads TGTGCCAGCAGCTCAGGGGCTACACCTGATAGGGAGCAGTACTTC.

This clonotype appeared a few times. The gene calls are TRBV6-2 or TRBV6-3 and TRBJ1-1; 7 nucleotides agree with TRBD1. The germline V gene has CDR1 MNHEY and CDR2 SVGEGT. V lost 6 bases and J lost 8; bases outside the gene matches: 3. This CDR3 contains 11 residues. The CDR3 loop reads CASRQGQEAFF. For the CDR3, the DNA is TGTGCCAGCAGACAGGGACAGGAAGCTTTCTTT.

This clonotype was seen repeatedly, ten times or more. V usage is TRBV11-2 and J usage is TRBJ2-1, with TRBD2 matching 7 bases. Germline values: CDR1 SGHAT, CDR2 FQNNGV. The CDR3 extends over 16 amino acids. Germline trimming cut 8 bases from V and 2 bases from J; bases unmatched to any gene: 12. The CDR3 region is CASGLRGSGPYNEQFF. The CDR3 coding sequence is TGTGCCAGCGGGCTCCGGGGTAGCGGGCCCTACAATGAGCAGTTCTTC.

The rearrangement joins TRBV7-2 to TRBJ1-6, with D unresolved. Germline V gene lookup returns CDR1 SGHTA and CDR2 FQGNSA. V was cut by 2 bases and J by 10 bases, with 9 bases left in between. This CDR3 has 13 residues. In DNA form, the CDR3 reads TGTGCCAGCAGCTTAAGGTCCCCCTCACCCCTCCACTTT. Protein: CASSLRSPSPLHF.

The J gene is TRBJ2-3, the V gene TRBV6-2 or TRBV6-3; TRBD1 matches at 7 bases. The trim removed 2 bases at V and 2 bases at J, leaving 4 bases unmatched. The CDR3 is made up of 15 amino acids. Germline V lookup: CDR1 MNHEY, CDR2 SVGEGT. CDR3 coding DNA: TGTGCCAGCAGTTACCGGGACAGATACACAGATACGCAGTATTTT. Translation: CASSYRDRYTDTQYF.

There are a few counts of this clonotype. The CDR3 reads CATSGRQGGSAKNIQYF. The CDR3 coding sequence is TGTGCCACCAGCGGACGACAAGGGGGGTCGGCCAAAAACATTCAGTACTTC. This chain connects TRBV15 to TRBJ2-4; D might be TRBD1 or TRBD2, each matching 6 bases. The CDR3 has 17 amino acids. The V gene lost 5 bases and the J gene lost 1 base, with 18 bases spanning the gap. Germline V CDR1 and CDR2: LNHNV, YYDKDF (reference sequence).

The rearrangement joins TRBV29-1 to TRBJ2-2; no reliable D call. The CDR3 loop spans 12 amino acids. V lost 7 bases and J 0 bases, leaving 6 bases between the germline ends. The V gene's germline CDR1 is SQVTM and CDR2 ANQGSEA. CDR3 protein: CSAAPNTGELFF. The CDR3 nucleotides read TGCAGCGCCGCACCGAACACCGGGGAGCTGTTTTTT.

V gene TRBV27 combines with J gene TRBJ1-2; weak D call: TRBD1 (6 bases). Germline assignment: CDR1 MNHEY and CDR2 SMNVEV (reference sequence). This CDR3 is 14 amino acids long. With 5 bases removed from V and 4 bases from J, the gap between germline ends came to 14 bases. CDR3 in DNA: TGTGCCAGCAGTCCACTACAGGGACTCTATGGCTACACCTTC. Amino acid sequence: CASSPLQGLYGYTF.